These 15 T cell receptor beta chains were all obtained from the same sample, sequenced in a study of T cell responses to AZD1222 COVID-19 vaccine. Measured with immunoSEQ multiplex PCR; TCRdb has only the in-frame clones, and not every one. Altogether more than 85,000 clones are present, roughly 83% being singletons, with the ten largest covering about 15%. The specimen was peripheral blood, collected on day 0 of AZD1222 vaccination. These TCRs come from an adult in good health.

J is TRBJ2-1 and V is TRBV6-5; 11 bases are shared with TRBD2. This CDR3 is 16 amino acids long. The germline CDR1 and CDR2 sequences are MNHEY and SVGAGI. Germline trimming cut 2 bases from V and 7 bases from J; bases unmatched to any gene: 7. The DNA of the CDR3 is TGTGCCAGCAGTTACCGTGGACTAGCGGGTGGTAATGAGCAGTTCTTC. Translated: CASSYRGLAGGNEQFF.

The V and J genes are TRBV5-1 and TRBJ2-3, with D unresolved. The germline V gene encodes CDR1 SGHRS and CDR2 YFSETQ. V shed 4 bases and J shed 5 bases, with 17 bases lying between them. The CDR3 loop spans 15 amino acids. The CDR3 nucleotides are TGCGCCAGCAGCCAGACGGTCGAGCCCGGAGATACGCAGTATTTT. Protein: CASSQTVEPGDTQYF.

CDR3 in amino acids: CASSFWTETSAGNTIYF. Written as DNA, the CDR3 is TGTGCCAGCAGTTTCTGGACAGAAACCTCCGCTGGAAACACCATATATTTT. This sequence joins TRBV11-3 and TRBJ1-3; D possibly corresponds to TRBD1 (6 bases). CDR1 is SGHNT, CDR2 YENEEA, per germline. Trimming shortened V by 6 bases and J by 2 bases, and 20 bases separated the two germline ends. The CDR3 contains 17 residues.

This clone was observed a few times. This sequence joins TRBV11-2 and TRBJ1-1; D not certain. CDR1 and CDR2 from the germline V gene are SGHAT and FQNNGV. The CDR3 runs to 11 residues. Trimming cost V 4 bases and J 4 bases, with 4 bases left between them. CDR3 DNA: TGTGCCAGCAGCTACAGCACTGAAGCTTTCTTT. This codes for CASSYSTEAFF.

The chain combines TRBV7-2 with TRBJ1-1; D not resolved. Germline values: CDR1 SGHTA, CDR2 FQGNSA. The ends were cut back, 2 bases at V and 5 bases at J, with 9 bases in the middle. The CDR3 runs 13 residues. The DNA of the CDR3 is TGTGCCAGCAGCTTACAGTCTAGAACTGAAGCTTTCTTT. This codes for CASSLQSRTEAFF.

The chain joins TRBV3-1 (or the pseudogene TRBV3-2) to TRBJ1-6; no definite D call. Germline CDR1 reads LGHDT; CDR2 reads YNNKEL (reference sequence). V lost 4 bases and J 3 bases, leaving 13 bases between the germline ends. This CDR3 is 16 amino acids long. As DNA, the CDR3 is TGTGCCAGCAGCCCCCAAGGAAGCAGCTATAATTCACCCCTCCACTTT. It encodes CASSPQGSSYNSPLHF.

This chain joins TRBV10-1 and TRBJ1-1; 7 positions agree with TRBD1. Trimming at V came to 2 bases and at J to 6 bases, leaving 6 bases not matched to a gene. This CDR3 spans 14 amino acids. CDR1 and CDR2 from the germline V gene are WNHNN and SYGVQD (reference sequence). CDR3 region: CASSERGGRSEAFF. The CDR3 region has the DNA TGCGCCAGCAGTGAGAGAGGGGGCAGGTCTGAAGCTTTCTTT.

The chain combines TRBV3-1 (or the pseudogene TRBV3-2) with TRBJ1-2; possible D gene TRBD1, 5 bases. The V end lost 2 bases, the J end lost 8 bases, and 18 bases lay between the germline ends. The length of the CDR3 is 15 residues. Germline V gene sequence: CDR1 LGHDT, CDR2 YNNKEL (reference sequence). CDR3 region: CASSQLIGRAGGYTF. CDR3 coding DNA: TGTGCCAGCAGCCAATTAATCGGCAGGGCAGGAGGCTACACCTTC.

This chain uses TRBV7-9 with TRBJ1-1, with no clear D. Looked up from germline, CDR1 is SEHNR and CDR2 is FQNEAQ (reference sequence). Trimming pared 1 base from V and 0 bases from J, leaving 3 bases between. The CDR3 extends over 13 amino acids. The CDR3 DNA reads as TGTGCCAGCAGCTTAGAGGTGAACACTGAAGCTTTCTTT. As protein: CASSLEVNTEAFF.

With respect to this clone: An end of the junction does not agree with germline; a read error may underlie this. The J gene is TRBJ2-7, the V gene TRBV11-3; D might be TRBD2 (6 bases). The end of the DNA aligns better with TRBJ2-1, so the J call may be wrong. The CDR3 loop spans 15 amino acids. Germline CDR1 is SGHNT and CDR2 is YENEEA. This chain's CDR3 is CASSLVGGPYSEQFF. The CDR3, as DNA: TGTGCCAGCAGCTTAGTCGGAGGGCCTTACAGTGAGCAGTTCTTC.

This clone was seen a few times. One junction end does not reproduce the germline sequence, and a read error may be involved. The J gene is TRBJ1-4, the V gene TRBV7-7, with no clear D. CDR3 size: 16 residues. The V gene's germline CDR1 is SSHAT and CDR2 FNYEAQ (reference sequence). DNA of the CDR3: TGTGCTAGCAGCCCCGGGCGTATGGTTTCGGGTGAAAAACTGTTTTTT. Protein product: CASSPGRMVSGEKLFF.

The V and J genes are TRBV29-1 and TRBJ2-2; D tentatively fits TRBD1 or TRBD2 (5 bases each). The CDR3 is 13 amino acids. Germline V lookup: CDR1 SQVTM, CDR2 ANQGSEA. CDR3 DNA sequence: TGCGGGAGCCAAGTTCCGGGACCCGGGGAGCTGTTTTTT. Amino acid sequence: CGSQVPGPGELFF.

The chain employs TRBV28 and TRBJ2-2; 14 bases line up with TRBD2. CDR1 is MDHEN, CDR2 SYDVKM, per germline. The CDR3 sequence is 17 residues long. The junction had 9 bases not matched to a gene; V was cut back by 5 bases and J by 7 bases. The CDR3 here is CASSAPGLAGVSGELFF. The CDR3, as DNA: TGTGCCAGCAGTGCACCGGGACTAGCGGGAGTTAGCGGGGAGCTGTTTTTT.

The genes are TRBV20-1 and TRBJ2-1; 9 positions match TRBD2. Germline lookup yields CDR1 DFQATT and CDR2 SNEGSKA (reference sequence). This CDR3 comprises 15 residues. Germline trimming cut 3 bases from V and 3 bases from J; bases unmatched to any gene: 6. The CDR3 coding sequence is TGCAGTGCTAGTGCCAGCGGGGGGAGCTACAATGAGCAGTTCTTC. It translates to CSASASGGSYNEQFF.

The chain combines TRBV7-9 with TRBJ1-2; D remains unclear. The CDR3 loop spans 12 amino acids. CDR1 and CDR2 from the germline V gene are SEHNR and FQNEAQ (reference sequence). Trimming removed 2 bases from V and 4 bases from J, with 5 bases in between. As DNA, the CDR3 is TGTGCCAGCAGCTTACGGGTCTATGGCTACACCTTC. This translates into CASSLRVYGYTF.